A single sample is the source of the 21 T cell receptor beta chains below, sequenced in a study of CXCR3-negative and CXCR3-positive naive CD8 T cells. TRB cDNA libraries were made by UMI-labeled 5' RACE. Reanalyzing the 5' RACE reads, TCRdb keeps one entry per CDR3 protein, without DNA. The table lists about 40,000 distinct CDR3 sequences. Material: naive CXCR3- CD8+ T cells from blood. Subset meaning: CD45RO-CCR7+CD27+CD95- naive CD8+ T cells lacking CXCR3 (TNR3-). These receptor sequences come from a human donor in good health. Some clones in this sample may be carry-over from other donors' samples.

This chain's CDR3 is CASGIRGGEETQYF. The J gene is TRBJ2-5, the V gene TRBV28; TCRdb names TRBD2, which stays unverified in the absence of DNA. The germline V gene encodes CDR1 MDHEN and CDR2 SYDVKM. The CDR3 has 14 residues.

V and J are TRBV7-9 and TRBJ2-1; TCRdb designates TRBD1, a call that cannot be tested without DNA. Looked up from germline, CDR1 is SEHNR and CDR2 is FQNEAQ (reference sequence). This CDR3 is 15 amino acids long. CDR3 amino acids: CASSPQGGPYNEQFF. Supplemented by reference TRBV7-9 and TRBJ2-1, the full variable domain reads DTGVSQNPRHKITKRGQNVTFRCDPISEHNRLYWYRQTLGQGPEFLTYFQNEAQLEKSRLLSDRFSAERPKGSFSTLEIQRTEQGDSAMYLCASSPQGGPYNEQFFGPGTRLTVL.

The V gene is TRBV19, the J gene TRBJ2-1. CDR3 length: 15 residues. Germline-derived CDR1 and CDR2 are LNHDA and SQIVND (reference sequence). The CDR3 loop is CASSLRGSSYNEQFF.

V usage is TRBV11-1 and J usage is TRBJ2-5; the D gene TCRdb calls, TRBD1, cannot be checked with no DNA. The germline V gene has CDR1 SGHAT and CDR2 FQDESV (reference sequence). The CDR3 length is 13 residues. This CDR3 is CASSGTKRETQYF.

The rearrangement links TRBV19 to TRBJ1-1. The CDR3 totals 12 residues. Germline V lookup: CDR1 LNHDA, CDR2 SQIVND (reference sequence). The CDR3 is CATAVGNTEAFF.

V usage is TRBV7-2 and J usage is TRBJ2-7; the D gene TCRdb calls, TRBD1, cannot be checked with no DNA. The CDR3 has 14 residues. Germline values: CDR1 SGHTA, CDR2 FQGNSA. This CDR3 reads CASSSRDRLYEQYF.

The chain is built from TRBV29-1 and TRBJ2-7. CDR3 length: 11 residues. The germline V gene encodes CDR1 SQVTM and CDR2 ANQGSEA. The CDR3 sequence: CSVEEEYEQYF.

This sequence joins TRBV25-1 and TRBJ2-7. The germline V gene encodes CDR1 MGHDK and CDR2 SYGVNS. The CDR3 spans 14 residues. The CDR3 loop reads CASGDYSSSYEQYF.

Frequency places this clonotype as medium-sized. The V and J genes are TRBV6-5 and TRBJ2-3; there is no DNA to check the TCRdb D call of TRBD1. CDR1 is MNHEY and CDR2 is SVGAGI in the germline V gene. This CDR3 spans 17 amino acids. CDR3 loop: CASSYSVGRGVSDTQYF.

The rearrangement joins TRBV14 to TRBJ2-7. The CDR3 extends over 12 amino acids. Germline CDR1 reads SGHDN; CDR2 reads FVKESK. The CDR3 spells CASSQVNREQYF.

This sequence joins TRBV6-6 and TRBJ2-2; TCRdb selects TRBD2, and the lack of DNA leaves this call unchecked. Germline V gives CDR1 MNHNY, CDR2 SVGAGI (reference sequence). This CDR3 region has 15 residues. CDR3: CASSLAGGNTGELFF.

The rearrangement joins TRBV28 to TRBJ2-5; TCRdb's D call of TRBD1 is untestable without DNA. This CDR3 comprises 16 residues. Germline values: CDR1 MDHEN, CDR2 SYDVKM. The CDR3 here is CASTTTENYPQETQYF. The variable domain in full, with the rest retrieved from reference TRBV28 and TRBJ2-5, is DVKVTQSSRYLVKRTGEKVFLECVQDMDHENMFWYRQDPGLGLRLIYFSYDVKMKEKGDIPEGYSVSREKKERFSLILESASTNQTSMYLCASTTTENYPQETQYFGPGTRLLVL.

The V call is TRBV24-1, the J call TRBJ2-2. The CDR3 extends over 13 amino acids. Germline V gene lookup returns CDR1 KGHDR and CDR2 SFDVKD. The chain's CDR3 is CATRPWGTGELFF.

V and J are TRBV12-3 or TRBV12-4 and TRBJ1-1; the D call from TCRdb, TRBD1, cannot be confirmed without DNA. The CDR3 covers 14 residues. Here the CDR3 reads CASTLSGMNTEAFF.

This chain's CDR3 is CSARDLKGQAHYEQYF. V and J are TRBV20-1 and TRBJ2-7; TCRdb's assignment of TRBD1 cannot be checked, as there is no DNA. Germline V gene sequence: CDR1 DFQATT, CDR2 SNEGSKA (reference sequence). The CDR3 loop spans 16 amino acids.

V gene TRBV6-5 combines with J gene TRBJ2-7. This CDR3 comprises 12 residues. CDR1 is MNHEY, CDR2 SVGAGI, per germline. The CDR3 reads CASGWSYNEQYF.

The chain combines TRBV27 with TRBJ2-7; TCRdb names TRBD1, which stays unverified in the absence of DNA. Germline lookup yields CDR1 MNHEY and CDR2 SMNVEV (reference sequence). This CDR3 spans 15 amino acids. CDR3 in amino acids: CASRPPGTGVYEQYF.

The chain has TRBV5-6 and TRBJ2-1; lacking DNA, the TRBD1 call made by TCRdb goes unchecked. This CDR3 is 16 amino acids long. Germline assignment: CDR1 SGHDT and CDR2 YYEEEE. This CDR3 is CASSLAKQGPYNEQFF.

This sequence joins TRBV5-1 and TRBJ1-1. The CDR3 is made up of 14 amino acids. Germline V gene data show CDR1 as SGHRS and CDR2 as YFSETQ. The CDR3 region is CASSFSAKNTEAFF.

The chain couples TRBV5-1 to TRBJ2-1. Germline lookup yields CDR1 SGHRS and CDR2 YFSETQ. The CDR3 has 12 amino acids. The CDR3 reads CASSLVDNEQFF.

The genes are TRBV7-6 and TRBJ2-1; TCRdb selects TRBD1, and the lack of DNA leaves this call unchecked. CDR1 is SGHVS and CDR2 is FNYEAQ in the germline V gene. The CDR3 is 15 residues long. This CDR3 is CASSTPGTEYNEQFF.